The 11 T cell receptor beta chains below were found in one sample sequenced in a study of T cell responses to AZD1222 COVID-19 vaccine. The table came from immunoSEQ multiplex PCR; TCRdb's copy has only in-frame clones and leaves some out. The sample holds 70,000 to 85,000 clones, roughly 82% seen once. Source: peripheral blood, taken on day 0 of AZD1222 vaccination. The receptors come from an adult in good health.

The J gene is TRBJ1-1, the V gene TRBV12-3 or TRBV12-4; D remains ambiguous. Trimming shortened V by 2 bases and J by 3 bases, and 4 bases separated the two germline ends. The CDR3 loop spans 12 amino acids. CDR3 in amino acids: CASSLHHTEAFF. Written as DNA, the CDR3 is TGTGCCAGCAGTTTACATCACACTGAAGCTTTCTTT.

In its sample, this clone was seen a few times. The chain joins TRBV29-1 to TRBJ2-4; 8 bases line up with TRBD2. From germline, CDR1 is SQVTM and CDR2 ANQGSEA. This CDR3 spans 14 amino acids. The J segment lost 0 bases and the V segment lost 6 bases, leaving 4 bases of the junction unmatched. Here the CDR3 reads CSVSAGGAKNIQYF. CDR3 coding DNA: TGCAGCGTGTCTGCGGGGGGAGCCAAAAACATTCAGTACTTC. The full variable domain, with the rest looked up from reference TRBV29-1 and TRBJ2-4, is SAVISQKPSRDICQRGTSLTIQCQVDSQVTMMFWYRQQPGQSLTLIATANQGSEATYESGFVIDKFPISRPNLTFSTLTVSNMSPEDSSIYLCSVSAGGAKNIQYFGAGTRLSVL.

V is TRBV5-1 and J is TRBJ2-2; 12 nucleotides line up with TRBD2. CDR3 length: 15 amino acids. V lost 4 bases, J lost 6 bases, and 4 bases stayed unmatched. In germline, CDR1 is SGHRS, CDR2 YFSETQ. In nucleotides, the CDR3 is TGCGCCAGCAGCCAGCTAGCGGGGGGGCCCGGGGAGCTGTTTTTT. It specifies CASSQLAGGPGELFF. Based on the CDR3 plus reference TRBV5-1 and TRBJ2-2, the full variable domain is KAGVTQTPRYLIKTRGQQVTLSCSPISGHRSVSWYQQTPGQGLQFLFEYFSETQRNKGNFPGRFSGRQFSNSRSEMNVSTLELGDSALYLCASSQLAGGPGELFFGEGSRLTVL.

This clone showed up just once. The chain has TRBV29-1 and TRBJ1-5; a weak D match, TRBD1 (6 bases). There are 14 residues in the CDR3. Germline lookup yields CDR1 SQVTM and CDR2 ANQGSEA. V gave up 5 bases and J gave up 0 bases, with 11 bases separating them. CDR3 loop: CSVSQGSSNQPQHF. The CDR3 bases are TGCAGCGTTTCACAGGGCAGTAGCAATCAGCCCCAGCATTTT.

The chain couples TRBV7-2 to TRBJ2-3, with 7 nucleotides matching TRBD2. The germline V gene has CDR1 SGHTA and CDR2 FQGNSA. CDR3 length: 17 amino acids. J gave up 2 bases and V 2 bases, and 10 bases lay outside the gene matches. This chain's CDR3 is CASSLSGGRGFTDTQYF. The CDR3 nucleotides are TGTGCCAGCAGCTTATCCGGGGGGAGGGGATTCACAGATACGCAGTATTTT.

V usage is TRBV5-5 and J usage is TRBJ1-2, with no clear D. This CDR3 comprises 14 residues. Per germline, CDR1 SGHKS and CDR2 YYEKEE (reference sequence). With 4 bases removed from V and 4 bases from J, the gap between germline ends came to 14 bases. The CDR3 DNA follows: TGTGCCAGCAGCCCGATGGAGGGCCTCTATGGCTACACCTTC. It translates to CASSPMEGLYGYTF.

V gene TRBV27 combines with J gene TRBJ1-2; D call uncertain. The CDR3 is 13 residues long. Trimming stripped 3 bases from V and 7 bases from J, with 12 bases between. Germline CDR1 is MNHEY and CDR2 is SMNVEV (reference sequence). The DNA for the CDR3 is TGTGCCAGCAGTTTTGGGGAAATGGGTGGCTACACCTTC. This codes for CASSFGEMGGYTF.

The chain links TRBV5-4 to TRBJ2-5; 9 bases align to TRBD1. J lost 0 bases, V lost 1 base, and 4 bases had no gene match. The CDR3 is 16 amino acids. Germline CDR1 SGHNT, CDR2 YYREEE (reference sequence). The CDR3 loop is CASSLTGGADQETQYF. The CDR3 nucleotides are TGTGCCAGCAGCTTGACAGGGGGCGCGGACCAAGAGACCCAGTACTTC.

The genes are TRBV3-1 (or the pseudogene TRBV3-2) and TRBJ2-1; 11 positions agree with TRBD2. The junction had 5 bases not matched to a gene; V was cut back by 0 bases and J by 4 bases. Germline lookup yields CDR1 LGHDT and CDR2 YNNKEL (reference sequence). There are 17 residues in the CDR3. CDR3: CASSQDFGTSGYNEQFF. CDR3 DNA: TGTGCCAGCAGCCAAGATTTTGGGACTAGCGGATACAATGAGCAGTTCTTC.

This clone was detected once. V is TRBV30 and J is TRBJ1-3; D might be TRBD1 (5 bases). V was pared by 0 bases and J by 11 bases, with 11 bases between. CDR3 length equals 12 residues. The germline V gene has CDR1 GTSNPN and CDR2 SVGIG (reference sequence). The CDR3 protein is CAWSVRGLAIYF. CDR3 in DNA: TGTGCCTGGAGTGTACGGGGCCTCGCCATATATTTT.

This clone is a singleton in its sample. The rearrangement joins TRBV5-4 to TRBJ2-1; 8 bases fit TRBD2. CDR3 length: 15 residues. V trimming: 3 bases; J trimming: 6 bases; junction bases outside the gene matches: 8. Per germline, CDR1 SGHNT and CDR2 YYREEE (reference sequence). CDR3 nucleotides: TGTGCCAGCAGCTCAACAGGGACTAGGCGCAATGAGCAGTTCTTC. Residues: CASSSTGTRRNEQFF.